These T cell receptor beta chains were read from a single sample in a study of technical replicates of blood from a few donors. TCRdb's table, derived via immunoSEQ multiplex PCR, lists solely in-frame clones and lacks some. The table lists 73,000 or so clones, over 75% of them singletons. Sequencing was carried out using T cells isolated from PBMCs. The receptors derive from a human donor in good health. Each CDR3 is given with its conserved first and last residue. D genes are given only for firm matches. Only some rows state a clone size, as once, few, many or a class for expanded clones.

>TRBV11-2|-|TRBJ1-5|-
TGTGCCAGCAGCTCATCACAGGTCTCCCAGCCCCAGCATTTT
CASSSSQVSQPQHF
>TRBV28|-|TRBJ1-2|few
TGTGCCAGCAGGGAAGGGATAGGGGACTATGGCTACACCTTC
CASREGIGDYGYTF
>TRBV6-1|TRBD2|TRBJ2-7|-
TGTGCCAGCAGTGAAGCCACACTAGCGTCTGAGCAGTACTTC
CASSEATLASEQYF
>TRBV7-6|-|TRBJ2-3|-
TGTGCCAGCAGCTTAGTCTTCGGGGGAACAGATACGCAGTATTTT
CASSLVFGGTDTQYF
>TRBV10-3|TRBD1|TRBJ1-4|-
TGTGCCATCAGTGAGGACAGGGGGGGTGAAAAACTGTTTTTT
CAISEDRGGEKLFF
>TRBV5-1|TRBD2|TRBJ2-7|-
TGCGCCAGCAAGGTTTCGGGGGGAGGCTACGAGCAGTACTTC
CASKVSGGGYEQYF
>TRBV5-4|-|TRBJ2-1|-
TGTGCCAGCAGCTTGGATCTAGCGACCTACAATGAGCAGTTCTTC
CASSLDLATYNEQFF
>TRBV7-8|TRBD1|TRBJ1-6|-
TGTGCCAGCAGCCATCGGACAGGGAGCCAAGGATCTGGTTCACCCCTCCACTTT
CASSHRTGSQGSGSPLHF
>TRBV4-2|-|TRBJ1-2|-
TGTGCCAGCAGCCAAGAAGGACAGACGGAAGGCGATGGCTACACCTTC
CASSQEGQTEGDGYTF
>TRBV5-4|TRBD1|TRBJ2-5|-
TGTGCCAGCAGCGTCCTCGGGACAGGTAACCAAGAGACCCAGTACTTC
CASSVLGTGNQETQYF
>TRBV7-2|TRBD1|TRBJ1-2|-
TGTGCCAGCAGCTCCTGGGACAGGGGGGGCTCAGCCTTC
CASSSWDRGGSAF
>TRBV28|TRBD1|TRBJ2-1|once
TGTGCCAGCAGCCACCTGACAGGGGCTGCCAAAGAAACGTTCTTC
CASSHLTGAAKETFF
>TRBV7-9|TRBD2|TRBJ2-5|-
TGTGCCAGCAGAGCCCCCGGGACTAACCCGCGAGACCAAGAGACCCAGTACTTC
CASRAPGTNPRDQETQYF
>TRBV6-1|-|TRBJ1-1|-
TGTGCCAGCAGTCGATCGGGAATTGAAGCTTTCTTT
CASSRSGIEAFF
>TRBV5-6|TRBD2|TRBJ2-7|-
TGTGCCAGCAGCTCCTATTTAGCTGGGGGAGGGATATACGAGCAGTACTTC
CASSSYLAGGGIYEQYF
>TRBV11-3|-|TRBJ2-3|once
TGTGCCAGCAGCTTAGGGGTTGCCAGGGGCACAGATACGCAGTATTTT
CASSLGVARGTDTQYF
>TRBV5-1|TRBD2|TRBJ2-2|-
TGCGCCAGCAGCCTACTAGCGGGGAACACCGGGGAGCTGTTTTTT
CASSLLAGNTGELFF
>TRBV5-1|-|TRBJ2-7|-
TGCGCCAGCAGCTCGGACAGCTTCACCTACGAGCAGTACTTC
CASSSDSFTYEQYF
>TRBV7-2|-|TRBJ2-6|-
TGTGCCAGCAGCTTAGGGTTTGGCGGTAGAACCTCTGGGGCCAACGTCCTGACTTTC
CASSLGFGGRTSGANVLTF
>TRBV7-9|-|TRBJ1-5|-
TGTGCCAGCAGCTTTATGGAGGATCAGCCCCAGCATTTT
CASSFMEDQPQHF
>TRBV2|-|TRBJ2-4|-
TGTGCCAGCAGCCCCGACAGAATAGCCAAAAACATTCAGTACTTC
CASSPDRIAKNIQYF
>TRBV29-1|-|TRBJ2-6|-
TGCAGCGTTGCGAGCTCTGGGGCCAACGTCCTGACTTTC
CSVASSGANVLTF
>TRBV5-1|TRBD2|TRBJ2-7|-
TGCGCCAGCAGCGCCAATCCGGGACTACTAACCTACGAGCAGTACTTC
CASSANPGLLTYEQYF
>TRBV7-9|TRBD2|TRBJ2-4|-
TGTGCCAGCTCACTAACCGGGGGGGCCGTCAAAAACATTCAGTACTTC
CASSLTGGAVKNIQYF
>TRBV19|TRBD1|TRBJ2-4|-
TGTGCCAGTAGTATAATGGGGGACAGGGTAAACATTCAGTACTTC
CASSIMGDRVNIQYF
>TRBV11-1|TRBD2|TRBJ2-7|-
TGTGCCAGCAGCGCTGCCGGGACTAGCGGGGGGGCCGGTTCGGACGAGCAGTACTTC
CASSAAGTSGGAGSDEQYF
>TRBV28|TRBD1|TRBJ1-5|-
TGTGCCAGCAGTCCGACAGGGGTTGGCAATCAGCCCCAGCATTTT
CASSPTGVGNQPQHF
>TRBV7-2|-|TRBJ1-5|-
TGTGCCAGCAGCCCCTTGGCAGGTTCAGGACAGCCCCAGCATTTT
CASSPLAGSGQPQHF
>TRBV7-9|-|TRBJ2-1|-
TGTGCCAGCAGCTTGGCAGCCTACAATGAGCAGTTCTTC
CASSLAAYNEQFF
>TRBV19|-|TRBJ1-1|-
TGTGCCAGTAGTATAGTTGAGGGTCGCACTGAAGCTTTCTTT
CASSIVEGRTEAFF
>TRBV18|TRBD2|TRBJ2-3|once
TGTGCCAGCTCACCATACCCAGCGGGGGGGCGTGAAGATACGCAGTATTTT
CASSPYPAGGREDTQYF
>TRBV14|TRBD1|TRBJ2-7|-
TGTGCCAGCAGCCAAGTCCGGGACAGAGTAGGCGAGCAGTACTTC
CASSQVRDRVGEQYF
>TRBV2|TRBD2|TRBJ2-7|-
TGTGCCAGCAGTACCAGGGAGGGTTACGAGCAGTACTTC
CASSTREGYEQYF
>TRBV4-1|-|TRBJ2-7|-
TGCGCCAGCAGCCAGGGCCCGACTAGAAACTACGAGCAGTACTTC
CASSQGPTRNYEQYF